This T cell receptor beta chain comes out of a study of T-cell reconstitution after alpha-beta-depleted transplantation in children. Germline V CDR1 and CDR2: KGHSH, LQKENI. The length of the CDR3 is 17 residues. V shed 3 bases and J shed 0 bases, with 14 bases lying between them. Unique molecular identifiers tagged the TCRbeta library. A single record per CDR3 protein comes from TCRdb applying MiXCR to the PCR reads. The repertoire holds hundreds of thousands of distinct CDR3 sequences, roughly 23% seen once, with 12% to 15% in the top ten. Study-wide results and caveats: As was reported, about two months after transplant, alpha-beta T cells came from several hundred expanded graft clones.

As to this clonotype: Its target is not known.

The TCR comes from a boy younger than two who had a stem cell transplant for acute myeloid leukemia, so the T cells may come from the graft donor. The source material was PBMCs, mostly from graft donor cells, sampled 360 days after TCRalphabeta/CD19-depleted stem cell transplant. The V and J genes are TRBV18 and TRBJ1-4; perhaps TRBD1 as D (6 bases). The CDR3, as DNA: TGTGCCAGCTCACCCCAAGGACAGTCTGCAACTAATGAAAAACTGTTTTTT. Amino acid sequence: CASSPQGQSATNEKLFF.